This TCR beta chain derives from a study of T cell repertoires in cytomegalovirus infection. A single record per CDR3 protein comes from TCRdb applying MiXCR to the reads. The sample has 600,000 to 800,000 distinct CDR3 sequences; approximately 24% are singletons. This clonotype occurred a few times. Germline CDR1 SGDLS, CDR2 YYNGEE. The CDR3 spans 15 residues. V was pared by 4 bases and J by 12 bases, with 13 bases of the junction left unmatched. This sequence was found in a human donor in good health (CMV status not recorded). Some clones in this sample may be carry-over from other donors' samples. The sample taken for sequencing was CD8+ T cells from PBMCs. V is TRBV9 and J is TRBJ1-6; 7 bases are shared with TRBD1. Written as DNA, the CDR3 is TGTGCCAGCAGCCCTCACCGACAGGGCGAGAAACCCCTCCACTTT. This sequence encodes CASSPHRQGEKPLHF.